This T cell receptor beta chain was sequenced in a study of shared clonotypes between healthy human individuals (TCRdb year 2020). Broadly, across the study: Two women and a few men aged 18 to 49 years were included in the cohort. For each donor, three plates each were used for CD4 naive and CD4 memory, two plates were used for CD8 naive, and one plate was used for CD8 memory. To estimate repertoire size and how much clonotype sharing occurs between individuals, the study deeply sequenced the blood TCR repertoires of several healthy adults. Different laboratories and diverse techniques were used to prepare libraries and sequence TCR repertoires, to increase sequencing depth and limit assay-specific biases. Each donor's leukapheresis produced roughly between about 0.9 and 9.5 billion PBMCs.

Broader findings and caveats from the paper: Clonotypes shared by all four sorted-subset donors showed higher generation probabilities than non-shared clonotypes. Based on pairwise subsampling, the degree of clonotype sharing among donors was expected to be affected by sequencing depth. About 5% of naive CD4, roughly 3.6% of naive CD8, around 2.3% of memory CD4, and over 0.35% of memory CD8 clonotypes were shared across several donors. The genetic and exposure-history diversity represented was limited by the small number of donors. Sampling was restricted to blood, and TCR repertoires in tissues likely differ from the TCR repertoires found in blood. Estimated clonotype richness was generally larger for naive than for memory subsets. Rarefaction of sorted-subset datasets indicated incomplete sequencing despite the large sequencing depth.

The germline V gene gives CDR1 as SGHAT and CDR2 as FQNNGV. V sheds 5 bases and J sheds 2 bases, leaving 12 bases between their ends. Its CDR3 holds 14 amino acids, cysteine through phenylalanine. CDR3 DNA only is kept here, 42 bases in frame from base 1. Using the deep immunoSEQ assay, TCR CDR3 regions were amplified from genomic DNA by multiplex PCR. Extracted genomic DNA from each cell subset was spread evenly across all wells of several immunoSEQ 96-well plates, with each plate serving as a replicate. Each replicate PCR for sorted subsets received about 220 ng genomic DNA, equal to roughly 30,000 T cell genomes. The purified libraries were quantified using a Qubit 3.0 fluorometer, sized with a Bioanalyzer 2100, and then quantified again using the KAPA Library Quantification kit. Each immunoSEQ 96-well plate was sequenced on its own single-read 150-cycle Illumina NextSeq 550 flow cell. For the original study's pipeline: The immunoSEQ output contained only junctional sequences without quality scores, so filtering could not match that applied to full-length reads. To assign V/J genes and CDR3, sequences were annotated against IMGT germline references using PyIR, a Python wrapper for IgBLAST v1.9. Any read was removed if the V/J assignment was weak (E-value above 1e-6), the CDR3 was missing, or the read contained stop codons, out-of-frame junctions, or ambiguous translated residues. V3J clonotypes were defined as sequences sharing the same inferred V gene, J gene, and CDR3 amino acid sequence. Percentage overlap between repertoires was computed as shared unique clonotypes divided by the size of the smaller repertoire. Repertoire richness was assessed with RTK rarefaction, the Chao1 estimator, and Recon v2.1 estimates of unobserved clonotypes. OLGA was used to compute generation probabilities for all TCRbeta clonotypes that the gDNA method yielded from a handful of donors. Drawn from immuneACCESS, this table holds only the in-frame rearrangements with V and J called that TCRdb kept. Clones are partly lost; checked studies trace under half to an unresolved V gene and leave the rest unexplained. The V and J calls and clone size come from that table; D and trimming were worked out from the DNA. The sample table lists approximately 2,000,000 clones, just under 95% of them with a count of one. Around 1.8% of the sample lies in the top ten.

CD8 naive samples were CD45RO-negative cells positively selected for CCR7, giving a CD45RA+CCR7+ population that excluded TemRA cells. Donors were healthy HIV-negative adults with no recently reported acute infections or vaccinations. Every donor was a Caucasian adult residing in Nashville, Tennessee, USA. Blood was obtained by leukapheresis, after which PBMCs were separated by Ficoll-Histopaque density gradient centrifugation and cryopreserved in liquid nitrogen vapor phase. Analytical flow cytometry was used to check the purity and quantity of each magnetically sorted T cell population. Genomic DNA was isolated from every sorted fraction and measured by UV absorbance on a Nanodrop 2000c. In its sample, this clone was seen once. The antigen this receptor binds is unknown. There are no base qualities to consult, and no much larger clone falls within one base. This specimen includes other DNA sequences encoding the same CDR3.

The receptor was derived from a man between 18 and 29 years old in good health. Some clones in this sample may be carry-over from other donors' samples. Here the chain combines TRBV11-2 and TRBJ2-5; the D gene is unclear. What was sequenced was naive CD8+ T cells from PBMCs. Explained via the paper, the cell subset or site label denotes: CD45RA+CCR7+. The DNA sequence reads TGTGCCAGCAGCCCGCGTGATCGACAAGAGACCCAGTACTTC. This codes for CASSPRDRQETQYF.